The 8 T cell receptor beta chains given below trace back to one sample, sequenced in a study of blood T cell repertoires in COVID-19. Repertoires were generated with immunoSEQ multiplex PCR, while TCRdb's copy carries only in-frame clones and drops some. The table shows 150,000 to 200,000 clones, with less than 90% occurring only once. Sequences were obtained from PBMCs or T cells enriched from blood (not recorded which). Receptors were obtained from a woman aged 45-65 years who had recovered from COVID-19.

The rearrangement links TRBV30 to TRBJ1-4; D may be TRBD1 (5 bases). The CDR3 totals 15 residues. Per the germline V gene, CDR1 is GTSNPN and CDR2 is SVGIG (reference sequence). V was shortened by 0 bases and J by 4 bases, with 12 bases between the two germline ends. CDR3 nucleotides: TGTGCCTGGAGTGTAGGGGCAGCGCATAATGAAAAACTGTTTTTT. The encoded protein is CAWSVGAAHNEKLFF.

Here the CDR3 DNA reads TGTGCCAGCAGTGAGGGTATTCAGCCCCAGCATTTT. Translating it yields CASSEGIQPQHF. J is TRBJ1-5 and V is TRBV7-9; unclear D gene. The V and J ends lost 6 bases and 6 bases respectively, with 9 bases between them. CDR1 and CDR2 (germline): SEHNR, FQNEAQ (reference sequence). The CDR3 consists of 12 residues.

This chain uses TRBV7-2 with TRBJ2-5; 12 bases map to TRBD2. Germline values: CDR1 SGHTA, CDR2 FQGNSA. V lost 2 bases, J lost 3 bases, and 10 bases stayed unmatched. The CDR3 sequence is 18 residues long. In DNA form, the CDR3 reads TGTGCCAGCAGCTTACGTTCTAGCGGGAGGGCCGCGGAAGAGACCCAGTACTTC. Translating it yields CASSLRSSGRAAEETQYF.

V usage is TRBV24-1 and J usage is TRBJ2-3; 9 nucleotides match TRBD1. The V segment lost 4 bases and the J segment 5 bases; nucleotides outside the gene matches: 3. Germline CDR1 reads KGHDR; CDR2 reads SFDVKD. The CDR3 extends over 14 amino acids. Here the CDR3 reads CATSETGGGDTQYF. CDR3 nucleotides: TGTGCCACCAGTGAGACAGGGGGAGGAGATACGCAGTATTTT.

The genes are TRBV11-3 and TRBJ2-7, with 13 bases matching TRBD2. After removal of 2 bases from V and 6 bases from J, the junction contained 4 bases not matched to a gene. CDR1 SGHNT and CDR2 YENEEA come from the germline V gene. The CDR3 is made up of 15 amino acids. Here the CDR3 reads CASSLTSGRASEQYF. DNA for the CDR3: TGTGCCAGCAGCTTAACTAGCGGGAGGGCGTCCGAGCAGTACTTC.

V and J are TRBV5-5 and TRBJ2-7; D is undetermined. Germline CDR1 reads SGHKS; CDR2 reads YYEKEE (reference sequence). The CDR3 loop spans 13 amino acids. V was cut by 4 bases and J by 7 bases, with 15 bases left in between. The CDR3 spells CASSRREPGEQYF. DNA of the CDR3: TGTGCCAGCAGCCGCAGAGAACCCGGGGAGCAGTACTTC.

V gene TRBV5-6 combines with J gene TRBJ2-3, with D maybe TRBD2 (6 bases). V was trimmed by 4 bases and J by 4 bases, leaving 22 bases between them. CDR1 and CDR2 (germline): SGHDT, YYEEEE. The CDR3 runs to 17 residues. CDR3 nucleotides: TGTGCCAGCAGCCTTCGGGGGACCGGGGCGAGGGCAGATACGCAGTATTTT. Its protein product is CASSLRGTGARADTQYF.

The chain has TRBV2 and TRBJ1-1; possibly TRBD1 for D (5 bases). Germline V gives CDR1 SNHLY, CDR2 FYNNEI. The CDR3 runs to 14 residues. V was shortened by 5 bases and J by 3 bases, with 13 bases between the two germline ends. CDR3 sequence: CASSREGVDTEAFF. The CDR3 DNA reads TGTGCCAGCAGTAGAGAAGGGGTCGACACTGAAGCTTTCTTT.